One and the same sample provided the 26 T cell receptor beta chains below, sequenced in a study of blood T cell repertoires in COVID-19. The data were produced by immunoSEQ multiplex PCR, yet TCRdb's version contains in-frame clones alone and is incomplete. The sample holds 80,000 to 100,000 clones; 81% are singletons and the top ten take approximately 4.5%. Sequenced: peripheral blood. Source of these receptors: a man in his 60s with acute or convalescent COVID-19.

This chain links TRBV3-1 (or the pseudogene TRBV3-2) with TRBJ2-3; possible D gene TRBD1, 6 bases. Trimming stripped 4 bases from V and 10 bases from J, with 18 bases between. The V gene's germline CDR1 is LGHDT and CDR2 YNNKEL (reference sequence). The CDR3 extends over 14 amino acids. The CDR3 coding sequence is TGTGCCAGCAGCCGCCGACCAGGGGTTCTCGCGCAGTATTTT. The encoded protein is CASSRRPGVLAQYF.

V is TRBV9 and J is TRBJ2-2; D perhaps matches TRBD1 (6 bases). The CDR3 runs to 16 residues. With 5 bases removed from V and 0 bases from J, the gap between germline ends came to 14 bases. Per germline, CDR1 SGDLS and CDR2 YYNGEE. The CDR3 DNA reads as TGTGCCAGCAGTAAACAGGGATCCTCGAACACCGGGGAGCTGTTTTTT. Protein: CASSKQGSSNTGELFF.

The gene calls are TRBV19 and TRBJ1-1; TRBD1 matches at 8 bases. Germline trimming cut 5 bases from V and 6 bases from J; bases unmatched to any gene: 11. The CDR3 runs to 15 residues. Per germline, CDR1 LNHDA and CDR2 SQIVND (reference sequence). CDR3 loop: CASSPRTGYLAEAFF. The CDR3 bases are TGTGCCAGTAGTCCCCGGACAGGGTATTTGGCTGAAGCTTTCTTT.

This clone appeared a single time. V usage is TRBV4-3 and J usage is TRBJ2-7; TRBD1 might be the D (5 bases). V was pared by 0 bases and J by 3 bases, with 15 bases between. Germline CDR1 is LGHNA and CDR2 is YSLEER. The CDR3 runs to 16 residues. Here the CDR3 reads CASSQDPQGSFYEQYF. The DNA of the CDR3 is TGCGCCAGCAGCCAAGATCCCCAGGGAAGCTTCTACGAGCAGTACTTC.

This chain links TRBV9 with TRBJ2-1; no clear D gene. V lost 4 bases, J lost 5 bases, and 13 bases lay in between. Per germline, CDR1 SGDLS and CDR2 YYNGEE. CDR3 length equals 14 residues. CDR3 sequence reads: CASSLRPINNEQFF. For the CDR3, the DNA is TGTGCCAGCAGCTTGCGCCCCATTAACAATGAGCAGTTCTTC.

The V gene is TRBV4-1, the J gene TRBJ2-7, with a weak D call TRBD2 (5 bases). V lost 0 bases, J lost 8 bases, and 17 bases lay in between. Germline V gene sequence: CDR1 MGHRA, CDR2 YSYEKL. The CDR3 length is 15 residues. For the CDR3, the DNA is TGCGCCAGCAGCCAAGATTCGATCGAGGGCAGGAAGCAGTACTTC. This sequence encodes CASSQDSIEGRKQYF.

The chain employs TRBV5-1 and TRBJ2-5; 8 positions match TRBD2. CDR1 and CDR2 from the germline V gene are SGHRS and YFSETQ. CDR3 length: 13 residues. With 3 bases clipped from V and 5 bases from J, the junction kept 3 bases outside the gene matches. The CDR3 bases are TGCGCCAGCAGCTGGGGGACTAGGGAGACCCAGTACTTC. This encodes CASSWGTRETQYF.

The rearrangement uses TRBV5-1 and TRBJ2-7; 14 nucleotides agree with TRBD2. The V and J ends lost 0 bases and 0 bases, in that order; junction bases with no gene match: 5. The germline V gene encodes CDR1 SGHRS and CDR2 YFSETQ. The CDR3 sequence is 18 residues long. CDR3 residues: CASSLEGTSGGSSYEQYF. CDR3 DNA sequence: TGCGCCAGCAGCTTGGAGGGGACTAGCGGGGGTAGCTCCTACGAGCAGTACTTC.

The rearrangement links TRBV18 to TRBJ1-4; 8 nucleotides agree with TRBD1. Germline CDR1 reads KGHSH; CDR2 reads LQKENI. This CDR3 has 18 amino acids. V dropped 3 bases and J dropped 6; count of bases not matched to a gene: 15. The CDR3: CASSPWTGRRGVDEKLFF. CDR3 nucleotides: TGTGCCAGCTCACCTTGGACAGGGCGGAGGGGCGTCGATGAAAAACTGTTTTTT.

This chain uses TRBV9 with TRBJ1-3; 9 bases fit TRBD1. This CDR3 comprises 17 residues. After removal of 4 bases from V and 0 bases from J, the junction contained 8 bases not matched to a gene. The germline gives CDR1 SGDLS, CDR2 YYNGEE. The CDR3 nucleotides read TGTGCCAGCAGCCCCGGGACAGGGTTTTTCTCTGGAAACACCATATATTTT. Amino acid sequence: CASSPGTGFFSGNTIYF.

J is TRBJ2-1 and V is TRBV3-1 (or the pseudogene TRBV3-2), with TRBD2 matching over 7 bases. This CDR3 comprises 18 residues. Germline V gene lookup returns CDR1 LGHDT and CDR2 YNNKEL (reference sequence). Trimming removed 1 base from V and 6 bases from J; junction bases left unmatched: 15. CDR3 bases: TGTGCCAGCAGCCAAGCCTACGGGGATGTAGCGGGCCCCAATGAGCAGTTCTTC. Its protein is CASSQAYGDVAGPNEQFF.

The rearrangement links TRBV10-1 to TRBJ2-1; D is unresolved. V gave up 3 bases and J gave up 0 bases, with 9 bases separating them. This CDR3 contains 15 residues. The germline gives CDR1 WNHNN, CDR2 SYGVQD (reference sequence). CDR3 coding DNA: TGCGCCAGCAGTGATGCGCGGAGCTCCTACAATGAGCAGTTCTTC. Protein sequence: CASSDARSSYNEQFF.

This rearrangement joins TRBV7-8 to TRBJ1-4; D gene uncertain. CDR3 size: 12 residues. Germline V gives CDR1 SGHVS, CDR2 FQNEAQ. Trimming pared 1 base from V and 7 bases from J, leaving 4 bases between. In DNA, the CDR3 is TGTGCCAGCAGCTTAGGAGGTGAAAAACTGTTTTTT. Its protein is CASSLGGEKLFF.

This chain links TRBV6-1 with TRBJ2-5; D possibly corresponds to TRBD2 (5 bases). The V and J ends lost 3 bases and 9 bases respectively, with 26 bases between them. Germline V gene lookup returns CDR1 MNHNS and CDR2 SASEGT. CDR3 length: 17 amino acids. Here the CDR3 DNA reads TGTGCCAGCAGTGAGCGCCGGACCCCCCCGTGGCCCGGGGCCCAGTACTTC. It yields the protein CASSERRTPPWPGAQYF.

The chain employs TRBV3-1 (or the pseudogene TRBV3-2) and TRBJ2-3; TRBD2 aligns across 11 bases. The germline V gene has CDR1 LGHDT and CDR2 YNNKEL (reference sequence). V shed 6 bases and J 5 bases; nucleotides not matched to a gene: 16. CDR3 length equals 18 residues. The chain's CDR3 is CASSQRGVAGGPGDTQYF. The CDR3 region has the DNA TGTGCCAGCAGTCAAAGGGGGGTAGCGGGAGGGCCGGGAGATACGCAGTATTTT.

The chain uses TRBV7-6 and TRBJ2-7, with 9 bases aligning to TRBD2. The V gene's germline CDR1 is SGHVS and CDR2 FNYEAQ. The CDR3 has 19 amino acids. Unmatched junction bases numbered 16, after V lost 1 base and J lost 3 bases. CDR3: CASSLGPRTSGHIYYEQYF. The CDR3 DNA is TGTGCCAGCAGCTTAGGTCCCCGAACTAGCGGGCACATCTACTACGAGCAGTACTTC.

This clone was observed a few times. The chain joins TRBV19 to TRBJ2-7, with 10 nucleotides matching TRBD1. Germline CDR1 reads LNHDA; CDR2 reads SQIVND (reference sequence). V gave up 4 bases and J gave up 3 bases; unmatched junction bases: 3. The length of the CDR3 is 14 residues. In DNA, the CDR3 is TGTGCCAGTAGTAGGACAGGGGGTCTCTACGAGCAGTACTTC. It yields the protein CASSRTGGLYEQYF.

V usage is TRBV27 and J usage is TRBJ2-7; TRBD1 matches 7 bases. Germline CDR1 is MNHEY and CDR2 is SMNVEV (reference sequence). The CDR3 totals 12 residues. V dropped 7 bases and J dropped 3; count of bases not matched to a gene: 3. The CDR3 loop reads CASNSGGYEQYF. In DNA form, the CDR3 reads TGTGCCAGCAACTCAGGGGGCTACGAGCAGTACTTC.

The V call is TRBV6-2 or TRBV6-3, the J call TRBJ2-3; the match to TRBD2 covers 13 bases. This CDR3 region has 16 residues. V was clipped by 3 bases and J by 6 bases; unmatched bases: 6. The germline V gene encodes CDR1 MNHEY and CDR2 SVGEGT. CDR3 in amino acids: CASSYSGLAGSDTQYF. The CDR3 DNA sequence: TGTGCCAGCAGTTATTCGGGACTAGCGGGGAGCGATACGCAGTATTTT.

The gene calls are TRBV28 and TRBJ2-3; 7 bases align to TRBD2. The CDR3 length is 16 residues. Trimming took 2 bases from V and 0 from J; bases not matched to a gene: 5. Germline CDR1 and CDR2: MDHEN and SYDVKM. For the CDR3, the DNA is TGTGCCAGCAGTTTAAGGTTAGCGGGTAGCACAGATACGCAGTATTTT. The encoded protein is CASSLRLAGSTDTQYF. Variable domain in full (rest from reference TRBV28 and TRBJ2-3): DVKVTQSSRYLVKRTGEKVFLECVQDMDHENMFWYRQDPGLGLRLIYFSYDVKMKEKGDIPEGYSVSREKKERFSLILESASTNQTSMYLCASSLRLAGSTDTQYFGPGTRLTVL.

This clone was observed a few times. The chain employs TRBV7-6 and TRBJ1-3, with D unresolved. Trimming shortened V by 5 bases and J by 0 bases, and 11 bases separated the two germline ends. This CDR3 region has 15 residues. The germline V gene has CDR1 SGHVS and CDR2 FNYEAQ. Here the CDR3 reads CASSPTTGSGNTIYF. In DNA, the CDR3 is TGTGCCAGCAGCCCTACCACGGGCTCTGGAAACACCATATATTTT.

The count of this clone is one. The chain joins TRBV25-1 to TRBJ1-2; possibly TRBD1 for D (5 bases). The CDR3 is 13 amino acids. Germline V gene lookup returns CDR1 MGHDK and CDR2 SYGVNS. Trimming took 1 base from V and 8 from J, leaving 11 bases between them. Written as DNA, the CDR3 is TGTGCCAGCAGTGAATTTCACTCAGGGGGCTACACCTTC. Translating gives CASSEFHSGGYTF.

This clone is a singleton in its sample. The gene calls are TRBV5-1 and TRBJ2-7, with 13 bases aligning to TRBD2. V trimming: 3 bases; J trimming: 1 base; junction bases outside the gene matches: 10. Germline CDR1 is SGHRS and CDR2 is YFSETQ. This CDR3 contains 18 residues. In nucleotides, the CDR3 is TGCGCCAGCAGCTCATCCGGGACTAGCGGGATTGGGTCCTACGAGCAGTACTTC. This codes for CASSSSGTSGIGSYEQYF.

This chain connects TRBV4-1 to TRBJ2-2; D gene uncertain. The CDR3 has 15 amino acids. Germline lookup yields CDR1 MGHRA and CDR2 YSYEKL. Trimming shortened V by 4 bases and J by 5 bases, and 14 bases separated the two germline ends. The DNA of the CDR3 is TGCGCCAGCAGCCCTACAACTTACAGAACCGGGGAGCTGTTTTTT. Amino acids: CASSPTTYRTGELFF.

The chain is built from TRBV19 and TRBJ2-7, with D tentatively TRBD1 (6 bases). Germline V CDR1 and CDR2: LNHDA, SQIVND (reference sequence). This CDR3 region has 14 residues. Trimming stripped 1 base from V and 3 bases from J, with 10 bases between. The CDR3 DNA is TGTGCCAGTAGTATAGCGACAGGCCTCTACGAGCAGTACTTC. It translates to CASSIATGLYEQYF.

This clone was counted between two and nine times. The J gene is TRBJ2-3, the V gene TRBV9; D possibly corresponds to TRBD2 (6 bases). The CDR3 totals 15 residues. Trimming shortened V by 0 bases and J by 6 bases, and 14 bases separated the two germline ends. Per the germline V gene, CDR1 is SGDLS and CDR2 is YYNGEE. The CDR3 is CASSVAGSSYDTQYF. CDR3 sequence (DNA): TGTGCCAGCAGCGTAGCCGGGAGTTCTTATGATACGCAGTATTTT. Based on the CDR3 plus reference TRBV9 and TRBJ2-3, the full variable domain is DSGVTQTPKHLITATGQRVTLRCSPRSGDLSVYWYQQSLDQGLQFLIQYYNGEERAKGNILERFSAQQFPDLHSELNLSSLELGDSALYFCASSVAGSSYDTQYFGPGTRLTVL.